This T cell receptor (beta chain) is drawn from a study of cytomegalovirus exposure and HLA in healthy donors. Sequencing used immunoSEQ multiplex PCR; TCRdb keeps in-frame clones, though not all of them. The sample has about 56,000 clones; around 93% are singletons. This clone was observed once. Per germline, CDR1 SGHRS and CDR2 YFSETQ. Deletions cut 4 bases from V and 0 bases from J, with 11 bases between. CDR3 length equals 14 residues. The sequence derives from a woman younger than 30 in good health and CMV-seropositive. Input material: PBMCs. The rearrangement uses TRBV5-1 and TRBJ2-7; maybe TRBD2 (5 bases). CDR3 amino acids: CASSTARGSYEQYF. The CDR3 DNA sequence: TGCGCCAGCAGCACAGCTCGGGGCTCCTACGAGCAGTACTTC. Together with reference TRBV5-1 and TRBJ2-7, the CDR3 gives the full variable domain: KAGVTQTPRYLIKTRGQQVTLSCSPISGHRSVSWYQQTPGQGLQFLFEYFSETQRNKGNFPGRFSGRQFSNSRSEMNVSTLELGDSALYLCASSTARGSYEQYFGPGTRLTVT.